The rows below give T cell receptor beta chains drawn from one sample of a study of T cell responses to AZD1222 COVID-19 vaccine. Profiling relied on immunoSEQ multiplex PCR, and the TCRdb table lists in-frame clones only, not all of them. Of about 170,000 clones in the sample, roughly 92% were seen once. Sequenced here: peripheral blood, sampled on day 0 of AZD1222 vaccination. These TCRs come from an adult in good health. Each CDR3 is given with its conserved first and last residue.

v_call,j_call,cdr3_aa
TRBV30,TRBJ1-1,CAWTGRGPGKAFF
TRBV7-8,TRBJ1-1,CASSLGGSGNTEAFF
TRBV18,TRBJ2-7,CASSEASGTQYEQYF
TRBV2,TRBJ2-2,CASSPTSVRAGELFF
TRBV18,TRBJ2-1,CASSQGAGAHNEQFF
TRBV19,TRBJ1-6,CASSRGSSYNSPLHF
TRBV20-1,TRBJ2-7,CRGTVDYEQYF
TRBV12-3/TRBV12-4,TRBJ2-1,CASRGNGNEQFF
TRBV5-4,TRBJ2-1,CASSLTGLRAVEQFF
TRBV5-8,TRBJ2-3,CASSLQPGGTDTQYF
TRBV2,TRBJ2-7,CASSDRGKSHEQYF
TRBV7-2,TRBJ2-7,CASSFPGQEDEQYF
TRBV6-5,TRBJ1-1,CASSYPGGSTEAFF
TRBV10-3,TRBJ2-1,CAISEIGPTSGNEQFF
TRBV6-6,TRBJ2-5,CASSPLGRAGGQETQYF
TRBV7-3,TRBJ2-2,CASSPTPTQGGNTGELFF
TRBV6-5,TRBJ2-3,CASSYSKSGGDTQYF
TRBV30,TRBJ1-1,CAWETGRANTEAFF
TRBV6-1,TRBJ1-1,CASSEGKGHTEAFF
TRBV19,TRBJ1-5,CASSIGLKGIVGQPQHF
TRBV6-2/TRBV6-3,TRBJ1-5,CASSYRGVGNQPQHF
TRBV10-1,TRBJ2-1,CASSGSGYSYNEQFF
TRBV27,TRBJ1-1,CASSSAKGVLDTEAFF
TRBV19,TRBJ1-1,CASTDKGKATEAFF
TRBV19,TRBJ1-2,CASSISGTPSSYGYTF
TRBV14,TRBJ1-2,CASSPTGTYGYTF